Below, one TCR beta chain is given with its context. What it binds is not known. The sample is drawn from a study of CD8+ T cells in alopecia areata. Study observations and caveats: Lesional tissue from the scalp (especially in alopecia totalis/universalis) showed higher clonality than normal scalp.

V lost 9 bases and J 4 bases, leaving 15 bases between the germline ends. Germline V CDR1 and CDR2: LNHNV, YYDKDF (reference sequence). The CDR3 sequence is 14 residues long. Specified treatment: oral pan-JAK inhibitor, 5-10 mg twice daily. cDNA reverse transcribed from extracted RNA served as the sequencing template. The table came from immunoSEQ multiplex PCR; TCRdb's copy has only in-frame clones and leaves some out. The data hold hundreds of thousands of clones, with around 66% observed a single time. The TCR sequence derives from a human donor with alopecia areata. The specimen was CD4+ T cells sorted from blood, collected at week 44, from a patient treated with tofacitinib. The V call is TRBV15, the J call TRBJ1-4; D unclear. The CDR3 nucleotides are TGTGCCACAACCAAAGGAAGGAGTAATGAAAAACTGTTTTTT. Its translation is CATTKGRSNEKLFF.